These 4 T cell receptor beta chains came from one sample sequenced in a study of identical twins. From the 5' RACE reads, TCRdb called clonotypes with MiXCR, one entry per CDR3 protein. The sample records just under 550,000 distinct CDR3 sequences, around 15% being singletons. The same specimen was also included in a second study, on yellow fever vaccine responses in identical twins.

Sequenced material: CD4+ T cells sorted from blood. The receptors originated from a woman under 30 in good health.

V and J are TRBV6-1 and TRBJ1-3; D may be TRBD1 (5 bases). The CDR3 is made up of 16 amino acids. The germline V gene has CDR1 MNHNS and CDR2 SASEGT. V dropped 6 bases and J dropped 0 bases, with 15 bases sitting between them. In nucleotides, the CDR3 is TGTGCCAGCAGAACTACTCAGGGTGGCTCTGGAAACACCATATATTTT. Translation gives CASRTTQGGSGNTIYF.

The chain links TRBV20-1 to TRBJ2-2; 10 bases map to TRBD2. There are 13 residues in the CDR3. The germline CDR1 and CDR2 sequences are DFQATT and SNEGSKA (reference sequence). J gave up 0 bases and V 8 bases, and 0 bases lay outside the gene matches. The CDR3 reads CSSGGANTGELFF. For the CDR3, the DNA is TGCAGTAGCGGGGGGGCGAACACCGGGGAGCTGTTTTTT.

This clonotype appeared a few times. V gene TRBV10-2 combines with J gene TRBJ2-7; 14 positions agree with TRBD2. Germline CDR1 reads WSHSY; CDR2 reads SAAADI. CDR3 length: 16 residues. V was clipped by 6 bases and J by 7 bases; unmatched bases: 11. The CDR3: CASSEGLAGGEREQYV. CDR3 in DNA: TGCGCCAGCAGCGAAGGACTAGCGGGGGGCGAGAGAGAGCAGTACGTC.

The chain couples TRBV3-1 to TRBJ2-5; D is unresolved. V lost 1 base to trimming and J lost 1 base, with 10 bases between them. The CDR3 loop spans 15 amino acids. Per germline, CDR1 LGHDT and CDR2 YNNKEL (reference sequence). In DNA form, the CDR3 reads TGTGCCAGCAGCCAAGGCCTCGGCGCCCAAGAGACCCAGTACTTC. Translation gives CASSQGLGAQETQYF.